Listed below are T cell receptor beta chains from one sample, sequenced in a study of memory CD8 T cells in hepatitis C reinfection. Generated by immunoSEQ multiplex PCR, the TCRdb table keeps only in-frame clones and is missing some. The table lists some 50,000 clones, about 88% of them singletons. Sequences were obtained from naive CD8+ T cells sorted from blood. The receptors come from a young man with hepatitis C virus infection. CDR3s include the opening cysteine and the closing phenylalanine or tryptophan. D genes are given only for firm matches. Size tells how often a clone was seen (once, few, many) or the class of an expanded clone, and some rows leave it out.

CDR3nt,CDR3aa,j_gene,abundance,v_gene,d_gene
TGTGCCAGCAGAGGGACAGGGGACACCGGGGAGCTGTTTTTT,CASRGTGDTGELFF,TRBJ2-2,NA,TRBV27,TRBD1
TGTGCCAGCAGTGAAGAGACAGGGGGGGGCAATCAGCCCCAGCATTTT,CASSEETGGGNQPQHF,TRBJ1-5,few,TRBV6-1,TRBD1
TGCGCCAGCAGCCCCCAGGGGACAATCGCATTTAATGAAAAACTGTTTTTT,CASSPQGTIAFNEKLFF,TRBJ1-4,NA,TRBV4-1,NA
TGTGCCAGCAGTGAGGGACAGGGGGCTACAGATACGCAGTATTTT,CASSEGQGATDTQYF,TRBJ2-3,NA,TRBV2,TRBD1
TGCGCCAGCAGCCAAGATCTGGCGGGTAACCAAGAGACCCAGTACTTC,CASSQDLAGNQETQYF,TRBJ2-5,NA,TRBV4-3,NA
TGCGCCAGCAGCCAAGAACGGGCGGGCAGGGGCCTCTACGAGCAGTACTTC,CASSQERAGRGLYEQYF,TRBJ2-7,NA,TRBV4-1,NA
TGTGCCAGCAGCCGCCTCGGGACGAACACCGGGGAGCTGTTTTTT,CASSRLGTNTGELFF,TRBJ2-2,NA,TRBV11-3,NA
TGTGCCAGCAATGAAGGGCAGGGCTTGAACACTGAAGCTTTCTTT,CASNEGQGLNTEAFF,TRBJ1-1,NA,TRBV25-1,NA
TGTGCCAGCAGCGCTAGCGGACGGGACTCTGGAAACACCATATATTTT,CASSASGRDSGNTIYF,TRBJ1-3,NA,TRBV7-8,NA
TGTGCCAGCAGCCCCGGTGGGGGGGGACAGCCCCAGCATTTT,CASSPGGGGQPQHF,TRBJ1-5,NA,TRBV7-3,NA
TGCAGCGTTGAAAGACAGGTCCCTAACTATGGCTACACCTTC,CSVERQVPNYGYTF,TRBJ1-2,NA,TRBV29-1,NA
TGTGCCAGCAGCCGCGCGGTGGAGACCCAGTACTTC,CASSRAVETQYF,TRBJ2-5,NA,TRBV7-6,NA
TGTGCCAGCAGCCCTACAGGGGGCTCCTACAATGAGCAGTTCTTC,CASSPTGGSYNEQFF,TRBJ2-1,NA,TRBV11-1,TRBD1
TGCGCCAGCGGGGGGACTAGCGGGGGACCAGATACGCAGTATTTT,CASGGTSGGPDTQYF,TRBJ2-3,NA,TRBV5-1,TRBD2
TGTGCCAGCAGCTCCAGGGGTGACACTGAAGCTTTCTTT,CASSSRGDTEAFF,TRBJ1-1,once,TRBV11-2,NA
TGTGCCAGTAGTATAGTCGGGGGATTAAGCAATCAGCCCCAGCATTTT,CASSIVGGLSNQPQHF,TRBJ1-5,NA,TRBV19,NA
TGTGCCAGCCGCCCCGCGGGGGCGTTCTACAATGAGCAGTTCTTC,CASRPAGAFYNEQFF,TRBJ2-1,NA,TRBV11-2,NA
TGTGCCACCAGCAGAGATCCGTCGGTAACAGATACGCAGTATTTT,CATSRDPSVTDTQYF,TRBJ2-3,NA,TRBV15,NA
TGTGCCAGTAGTGAGTCCGCAGGGGACACTGAAGCTTTCTTT,CASSESAGDTEAFF,TRBJ1-1,NA,TRBV19,NA
TGTGCCAGCAGCCCTGGGGCCAGGCAAAGCTCCTACGAGCAGTACTTC,CASSPGARQSSYEQYF,TRBJ2-7,once,TRBV7-6,NA
TGTGCCAGCTCCGGACAGGCCGCAGGAAGCTACACCTTC,CASSGQAAGSYTF,TRBJ1-2,NA,TRBV11-2,TRBD1
TGTGCCAGCTCAGAGGGACAGTTAGACTATGGCTACACCTTC,CASSEGQLDYGYTF,TRBJ1-2,NA,TRBV18,TRBD1
TGTGCCAGCAGTTCAGGGTTTATTTCACCCCTCCACTTT,CASSSGFISPLHF,TRBJ1-6,NA,TRBV7-9,NA
TGTGCCAGCAGCTTAGGCCAGGGTATAAGCTCCTACGAGCAGTACTTC,CASSLGQGISSYEQYF,TRBJ2-7,few,TRBV13,NA
TGTGCCAGCAGCTTAGTAGTTTTGGGCACAGATACGCAGTATTTT,CASSLVVLGTDTQYF,TRBJ2-3,NA,TRBV7-9,NA
TGTGCCAGCAGCTTACTTTGGAGTGAGCAGTTCTTC,CASSLLWSEQFF,TRBJ2-1,NA,TRBV7-2,NA